The source of this TCR beta chain is a study of human T cells and chemical hapten exposure. From the RACE reads, TCRdb called clonotypes with MiXCR, one entry per CDR3 protein. The data hold a few hundred thousand distinct CDR3 sequences, with around 6% observed a single time. Regarding time point: patch test 2, 6 weeks after DPC sensitization. Treatment indicated: therapeutic diphenylcyclopropenone sensitization with weekly scalp DPC. Trimming cost V 4 bases and J 3 bases, with 13 bases left between them. CDR3 length: 14 residues. Germline lookup yields CDR1 LGHDT and CDR2 YNNKEL (reference sequence).

This chain links TRBV3-1 with TRBJ2-7, with unresolved D. The source material was whole blood, sampled in connection with sensitization to the hapten diphenylcyclopropenone (DPC). The receptor comes from a woman between 18 and 29 years old with alopecia areata. Some clones in this sample may be carry-over from other donors' samples. The CDR3 sequence is CASSRSDKYYEQYF. The CDR3 DNA reads TGTGCCAGCAGCCGCTCCGACAAATACTACGAGCAGTACTTC.